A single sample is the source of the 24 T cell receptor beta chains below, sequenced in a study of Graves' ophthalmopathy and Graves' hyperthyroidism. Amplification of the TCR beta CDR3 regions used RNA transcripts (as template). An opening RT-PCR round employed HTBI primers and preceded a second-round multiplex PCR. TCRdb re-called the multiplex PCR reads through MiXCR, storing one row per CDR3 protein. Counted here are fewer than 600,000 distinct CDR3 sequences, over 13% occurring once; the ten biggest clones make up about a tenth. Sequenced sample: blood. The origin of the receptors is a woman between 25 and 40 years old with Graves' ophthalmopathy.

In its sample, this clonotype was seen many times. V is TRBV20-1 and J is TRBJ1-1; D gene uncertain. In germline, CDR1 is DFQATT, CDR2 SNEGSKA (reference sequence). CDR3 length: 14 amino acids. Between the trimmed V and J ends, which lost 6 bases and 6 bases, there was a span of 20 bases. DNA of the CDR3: TGCAGTGCGGGAAGAACAGATTTCAACGCTGAAGCTTTCTTT. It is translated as CSAGRTDFNAEAFF.

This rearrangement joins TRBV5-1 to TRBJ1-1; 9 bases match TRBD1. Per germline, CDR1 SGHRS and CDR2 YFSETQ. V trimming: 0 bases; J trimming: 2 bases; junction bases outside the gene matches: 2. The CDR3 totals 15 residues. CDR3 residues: CASSLVDRGNTEAFF. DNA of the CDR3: TGCGCCAGCAGCTTGGTGGACAGGGGAAACACTGAAGCTTTCTTT.

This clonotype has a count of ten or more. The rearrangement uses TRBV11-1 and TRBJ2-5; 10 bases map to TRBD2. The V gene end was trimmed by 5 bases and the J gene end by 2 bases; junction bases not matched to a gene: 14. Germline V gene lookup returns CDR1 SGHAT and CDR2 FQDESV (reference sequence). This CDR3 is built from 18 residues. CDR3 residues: CASSPKRGGQTKQETQYF. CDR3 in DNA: TGTGCCAGCAGCCCGAAGCGGGGGGGCCAAACGAAACAAGAGACCCAGTACTTC. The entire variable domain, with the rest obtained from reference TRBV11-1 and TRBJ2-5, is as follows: EAEVAQSPRYKITEKSQAVAFWCDPISGHATLYWYRQILGQGPELLVQFQDESVVDDSQLPKDRFSAERLKGVDSTLKIQPAELGDSAMYLCASSPKRGGQTKQETQYFGPGTRLLVL.

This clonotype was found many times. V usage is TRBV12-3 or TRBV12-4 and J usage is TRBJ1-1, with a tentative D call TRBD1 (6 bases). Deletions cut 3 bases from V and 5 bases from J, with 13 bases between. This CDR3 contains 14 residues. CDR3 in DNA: TGTGCCAGCAGTTTTGGGGGCCTCAGGACTGAAGCTTTCTTT. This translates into CASSFGGLRTEAFF.

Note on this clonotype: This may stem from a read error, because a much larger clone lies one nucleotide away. As DNA, the CDR3 is TGTGCCTCGGGGGGCTATGGCTACAGCTTC. As protein: CASGGYGYSF. This chain connects TRBV12-3 or TRBV12-4 to TRBJ1-2; D is perhaps TRBD1 (6 bases). The CDR3 runs 10 residues.

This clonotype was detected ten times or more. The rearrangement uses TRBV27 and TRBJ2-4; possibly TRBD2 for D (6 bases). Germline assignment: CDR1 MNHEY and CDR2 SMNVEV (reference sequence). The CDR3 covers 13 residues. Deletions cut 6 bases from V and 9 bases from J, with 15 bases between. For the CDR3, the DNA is TGTGCCAGCAGAGGACACCTGGGAGGCATTCAGTACTTC. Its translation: CASRGHLGGIQYF.

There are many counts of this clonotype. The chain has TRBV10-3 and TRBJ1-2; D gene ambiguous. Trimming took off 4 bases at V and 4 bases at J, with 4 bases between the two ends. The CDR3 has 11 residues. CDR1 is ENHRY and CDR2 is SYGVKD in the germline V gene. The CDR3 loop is CAISGGYGYTF. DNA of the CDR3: TGTGCCATCAGTGGAGGCTATGGCTACACCTTC.

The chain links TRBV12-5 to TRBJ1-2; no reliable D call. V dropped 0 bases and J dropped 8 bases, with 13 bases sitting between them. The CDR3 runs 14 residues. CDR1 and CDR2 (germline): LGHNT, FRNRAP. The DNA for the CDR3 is TGTGCTAGTGGTTTGGTGCAGAGTGCGAAGGGCTACACCTTC. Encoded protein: CASGLVQSAKGYTF.

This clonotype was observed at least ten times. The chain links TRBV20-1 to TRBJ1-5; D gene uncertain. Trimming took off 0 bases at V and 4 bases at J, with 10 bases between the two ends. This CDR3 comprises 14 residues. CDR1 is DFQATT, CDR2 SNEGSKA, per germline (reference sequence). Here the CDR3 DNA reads TGCAGTGCTAGAGACAACAGACAAAATCAGCCCCAGCATTTT. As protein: CSARDNRQNQPQHF.

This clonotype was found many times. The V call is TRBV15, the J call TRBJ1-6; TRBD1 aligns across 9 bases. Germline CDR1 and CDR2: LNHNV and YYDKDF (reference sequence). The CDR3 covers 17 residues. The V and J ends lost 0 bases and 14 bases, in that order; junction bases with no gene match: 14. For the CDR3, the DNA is TGTGCCACCAGCAGAGATAGTTACGGGACAGGGTACGTCACCCTCCACTTT. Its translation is CATSRDSYGTGYVTLHF.

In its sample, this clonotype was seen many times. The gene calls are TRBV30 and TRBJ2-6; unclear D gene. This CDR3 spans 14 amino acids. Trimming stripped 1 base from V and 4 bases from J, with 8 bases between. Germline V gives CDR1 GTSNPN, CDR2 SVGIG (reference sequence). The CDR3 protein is CAWSAIGGANVLTF. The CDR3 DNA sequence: TGTGCCTGGAGTGCTATCGGGGGGGCCAACGTCCTGACTTTC.

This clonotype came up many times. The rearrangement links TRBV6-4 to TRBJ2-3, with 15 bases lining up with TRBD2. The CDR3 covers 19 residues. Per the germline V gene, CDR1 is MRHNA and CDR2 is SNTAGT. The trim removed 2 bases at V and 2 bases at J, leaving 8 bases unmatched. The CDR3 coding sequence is TGTGCCAGCAGTGACCCAGGACTAGCGGGGGGGCCTGACACAGATACGCAGTATTTT. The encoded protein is CASSDPGLAGGPDTDTQYF.

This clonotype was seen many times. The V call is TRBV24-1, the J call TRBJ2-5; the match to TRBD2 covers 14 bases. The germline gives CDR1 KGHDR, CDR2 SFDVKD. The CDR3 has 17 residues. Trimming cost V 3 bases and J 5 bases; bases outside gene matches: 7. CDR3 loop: CATSDRTSGGLGETQYF. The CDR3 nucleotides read TGTGCCACCAGTGATCGGACTAGCGGGGGGCTAGGTGAGACCCAGTACTTC.

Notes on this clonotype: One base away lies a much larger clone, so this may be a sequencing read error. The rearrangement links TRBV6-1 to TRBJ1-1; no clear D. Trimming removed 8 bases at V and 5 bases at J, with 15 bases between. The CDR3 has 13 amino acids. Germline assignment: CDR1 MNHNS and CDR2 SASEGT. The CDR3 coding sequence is TGTGCCAGCCGTGTATTAGGGAGAACTGAAGCTTTCTTT. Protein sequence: CASRVLGRTEAFF.

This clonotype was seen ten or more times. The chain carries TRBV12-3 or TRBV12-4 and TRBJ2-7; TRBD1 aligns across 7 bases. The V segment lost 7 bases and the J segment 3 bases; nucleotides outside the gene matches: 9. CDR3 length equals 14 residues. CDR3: CASNAGQANYEQYF. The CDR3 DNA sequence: TGTGCCAGCAATGCCGGACAGGCGAACTACGAGCAGTACTTC.

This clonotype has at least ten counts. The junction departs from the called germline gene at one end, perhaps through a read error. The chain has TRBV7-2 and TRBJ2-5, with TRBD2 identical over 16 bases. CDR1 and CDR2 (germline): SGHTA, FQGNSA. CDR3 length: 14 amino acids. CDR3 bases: TGTGCCAGCAGCCTGGGACTAGCGGGAGGGAGTTCGCACTTC. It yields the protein CASSLGLAGGSSHF.

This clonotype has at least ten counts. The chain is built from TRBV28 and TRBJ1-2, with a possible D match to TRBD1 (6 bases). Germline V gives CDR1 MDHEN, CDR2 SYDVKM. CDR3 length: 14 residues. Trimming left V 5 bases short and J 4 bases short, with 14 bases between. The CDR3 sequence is CASSPQGRIYGYTF. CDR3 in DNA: TGTGCCAGCAGTCCCCAGGGGCGGATCTATGGCTACACCTTC.

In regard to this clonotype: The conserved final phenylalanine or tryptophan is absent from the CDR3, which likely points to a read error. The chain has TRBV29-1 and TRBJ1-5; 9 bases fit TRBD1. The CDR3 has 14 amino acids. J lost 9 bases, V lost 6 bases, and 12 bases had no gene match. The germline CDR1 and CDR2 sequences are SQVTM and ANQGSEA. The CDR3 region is CSVVPGTGKGPQHY. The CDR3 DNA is TGCAGCGTCGTCCCCGGGACAGGGAAAGGGCCCCAGCATTAT.

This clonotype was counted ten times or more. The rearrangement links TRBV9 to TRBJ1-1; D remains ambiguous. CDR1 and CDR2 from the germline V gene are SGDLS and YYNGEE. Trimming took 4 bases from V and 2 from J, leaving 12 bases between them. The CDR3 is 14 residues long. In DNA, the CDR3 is TGTGCCAGCAGCCCAGCCGCACCTAACACTGAAGCTTTCTTT. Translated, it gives CASSPAAPNTEAFF.

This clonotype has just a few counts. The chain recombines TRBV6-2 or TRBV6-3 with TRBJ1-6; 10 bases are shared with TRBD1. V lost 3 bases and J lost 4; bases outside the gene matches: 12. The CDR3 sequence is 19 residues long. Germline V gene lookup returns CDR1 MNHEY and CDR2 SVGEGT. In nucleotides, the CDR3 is TGTGCCAGCAGTTATCGCACCGGGACAGGGGATCTTTATAATTCACCCCTCCACTTT. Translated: CASSYRTGTGDLYNSPLHF.

The CDR3 is CASSLVRSGELFF. The CDR3 DNA reads as TGTGCCAGCAGCTTAGTCCGATCCGGGGAGCTGTTTTTT. This chain joins TRBV11-3 and TRBJ2-2; D not certain. From germline, CDR1 is SGHNT and CDR2 YENEEA. Trimming removed 1 base from V and 6 bases from J, with 6 bases in between. The CDR3 covers 13 residues. The full variable domain, in which reference TRBV11-3 and TRBJ2-2 provide the parts outside the CDR3, is EAGVVQSPRYKIIEKKQPVAFWCNPISGHNTLYWYLQNLGQGPELLIRYENEEAVDDSQLPKDRFSAERLKGVDSTLKIQPAELGDSAVYLCASSLVRSGELFFGEGSRLTVL.

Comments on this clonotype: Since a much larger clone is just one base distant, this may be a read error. The CDR3 DNA follows: TGTGCCAGCAGTTACGCAGGGGTCTACGAGCAGTACTTC. Translation gives CASSYAGVYEQYF. This chain joins TRBV6-5 and TRBJ2-7; D may be TRBD1 (6 bases). The CDR3 has 13 amino acids. Germline-derived CDR1 and CDR2 are MNHEY and SVGAGI. V was clipped by 2 bases and J by 3 bases, with 8 bases between them.

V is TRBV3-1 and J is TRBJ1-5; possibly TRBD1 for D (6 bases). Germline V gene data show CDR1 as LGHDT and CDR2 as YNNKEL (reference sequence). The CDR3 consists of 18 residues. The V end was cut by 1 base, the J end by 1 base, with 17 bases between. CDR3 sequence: CASSQGRYRVESNQPQHF. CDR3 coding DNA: TGTGCCAGCAGCCAAGGACGATACAGGGTCGAGAGCAATCAGCCCCAGCATTTT. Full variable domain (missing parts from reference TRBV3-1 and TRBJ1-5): DTAVSQTPKYLVTQMGNDKSIKCEQNLGHDTMYWYKQDSKKFLKIMFSYNNKELIINETVPNRFSPKSPDKAHLNLHINSLELGDSAVYFCASSQGRYRVESNQPQHFGDGTRLSIL.

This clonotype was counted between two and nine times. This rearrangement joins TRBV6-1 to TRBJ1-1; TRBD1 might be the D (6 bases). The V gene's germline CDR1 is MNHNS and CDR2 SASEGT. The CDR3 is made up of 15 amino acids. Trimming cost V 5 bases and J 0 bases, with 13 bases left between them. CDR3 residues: CASSPWGGLNTEAFF. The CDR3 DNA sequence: TGTGCCAGCAGTCCCTGGGGGGGCTTGAACACTGAAGCTTTCTTT.